A single sample gave rise to the 32 T cell receptor beta chains below, sequenced in a study of blood T cell repertoires in COVID-19 (dated by TCRdb to the early 2020s). Library preparation employed the immunoSEQ multiplex PCR assay. Imported from immuneACCESS, the table was reduced by TCRdb to in-frame sequences with V and J called. These copies leave out some clones; in studies compared against another copy, an unresolved V gene accounts for under half, and the cause of the remainder is not known. This sample comprises 150,000 to 200,000 clones, more than 80% of them detected only once. Roughly 2% of the sample goes to the ten largest clones. Input material: peripheral blood. These receptors came from a woman aged 60 to 75 with COVID-19, enrolled during active disease.

The chain employs TRBV19 and TRBJ1-4, with 11 nucleotides matching TRBD1. The CDR3 contains 17 residues. The J segment lost 5 bases and the V segment lost 5 bases, leaving 10 bases of the junction unmatched. The germline gives CDR1 LNHDA, CDR2 SQIVND (reference sequence). CDR3 in DNA: TGTGCCAGTAGTCCCTTGGGGACAGGGGGGGGGAATGAAAAACTGTTTTTT. Encoded protein: CASSPLGTGGGNEKLFF.

The rearrangement joins TRBV27 to TRBJ2-2; D is uncertain. Trimming took 3 bases from V and 0 from J, leaving 17 bases between them. The CDR3 has 18 residues. Germline V CDR1 and CDR2: MNHEY, SMNVEV (reference sequence). The CDR3 coding sequence is TGTGCCAGCAGTTTTAATCACCGGGTTTGGGCGAACACCGGGGAGCTGTTTTTT. It specifies CASSFNHRVWANTGELFF.

The rearrangement joins TRBV6-4 to TRBJ1-4, with D tentatively TRBD1 (6 bases). The V and J ends lost 3 bases and 4 bases respectively, with 18 bases between them. The CDR3 loop spans 17 amino acids. Germline CDR1 reads MRHNA; CDR2 reads SNTAGT. CDR3 DNA: TGTGCCAGCAGTGATTTCAGGGGACCAATCCGTAATGAAAAACTGTTTTTT. Amino acids: CASSDFRGPIRNEKLFF.

CDR3 nucleotide sequence: TGTGCCAGCAGCCAAGGGCAGAATATTGAAGCTTTCTTT. This encodes CASSQGQNIEAFF. The rearrangement joins TRBV3-1 (or the pseudogene TRBV3-2) to TRBJ1-1, with D unresolved. This CDR3 contains 13 residues. Germline V gives CDR1 LGHDT, CDR2 YNNKEL (reference sequence). V lost 1 base to trimming and J lost 7 bases, with 10 bases between them.

This rearrangement joins TRBV19 to TRBJ2-5, with a weak D call TRBD2 (6 bases). Germline CDR1 reads LNHDA; CDR2 reads SQIVND (reference sequence). The CDR3 contains 14 residues. The V gene lost 6 bases and the J gene lost 5 bases, with 16 bases spanning the gap. CDR3 nucleotides: TGTGCCAGTAGGCAGGCGGCAGGAGGGGAGACCCAGTACTTC. This encodes CASRQAAGGETQYF.

V is TRBV29-1 and J is TRBJ1-5; perhaps TRBD1 as D (5 bases). Germline lookup yields CDR1 SQVTM and CDR2 ANQGSEA. This CDR3 contains 12 residues. The CDR3, as DNA: TGCGCCGGGGGGTCGGGGCATCAGCCCCAGCATTTT. It specifies CAGGSGHQPQHF.

This chain uses TRBV19 with TRBJ1-1; 8 nucleotides agree with TRBD1. V was pared by 4 bases and J by 5 bases, with 9 bases of the junction left unmatched. The CDR3 sequence is 15 residues long. The germline gives CDR1 LNHDA, CDR2 SQIVND (reference sequence). The CDR3 sequence is CASSRRQGIETEAFF. The CDR3 DNA is TGTGCCAGTAGTAGGCGACAGGGGATTGAAACTGAAGCTTTCTTT. Combining the CDR3 with reference TRBV19 and TRBJ1-1 gives the whole variable domain DGGITQSPKYLFRKEGQNVTLSCEQNLNHDAMYWYRQDPGQGLRLIYYSQIVNDFQKGDIAEGYSVSREKKESFPLTVTSAQKNPTAFYLCASSRRQGIETEAFFGQGTRLTVV.

In this sample, this clone turned up once. The chain uses TRBV7-9 and TRBJ1-5; D gene unclear. The length of the CDR3 is 12 residues. Trimming left V 5 bases short and J 5 bases short, with 7 bases between. The germline gives CDR1 SEHNR, CDR2 FQNEAQ (reference sequence). This chain's CDR3 is CASSKTDQPQHF. The CDR3 DNA reads as TGTGCCAGCAGCAAAACGGATCAGCCCCAGCATTTT.

The V and J genes are TRBV19 and TRBJ2-7; a weak D match, TRBD2 (6 bases). The CDR3 has 13 amino acids. V was cut by 7 bases and J by 0 bases, with 10 bases left in between. Germline CDR1 LNHDA, CDR2 SQIVND (reference sequence). CDR3 nucleotides: TGTGCCAGTACAGCCGGGAGCTCCTACGAGCAGTACTTC. Amino acids: CASTAGSSYEQYF. Using reference TRBV19 and TRBJ2-7 for the parts outside the CDR3, the full variable domain is DGGITQSPKYLFRKEGQNVTLSCEQNLNHDAMYWYRQDPGQGLRLIYYSQIVNDFQKGDIAEGYSVSREKKESFPLTVTSAQKNPTAFYLCASTAGSSYEQYFGPGTRLTVT.

The J gene is TRBJ1-2, the V gene TRBV20-1; D not resolved. The V end lost 7 bases, the J end lost 4 bases, and 7 bases lay between the germline ends. This CDR3 contains 10 residues. Germline-derived CDR1 and CDR2 are DFQATT and SNEGSKA (reference sequence). CDR3 sequence (DNA): TGCAGTGAGATAGTCTATGGCTACACCTTC. Translating gives CSEIVYGYTF.

The rearrangement links TRBV2 to TRBJ1-1, with D possibly TRBD1 on 5 matching bases. There are 14 residues in the CDR3. V was clipped by 7 bases and J by 5 bases, with 17 bases between them. Germline-derived CDR1 and CDR2 are SNHLY and FYNNEI. The CDR3 region has the DNA TGTGCCAGCAATGGTGGGGGGTTGAGGACTGAAGCTTTCTTT. Residues: CASNGGGLRTEAFF.

The chain links TRBV7-6 to TRBJ1-1; D is undetermined. Germline values: CDR1 SGHVS, CDR2 FNYEAQ. Trimming cost V 5 bases and J 4 bases, with 5 bases left between them. This CDR3 is 11 amino acids long. The CDR3 sequence is CASSPLTEAFF. In nucleotides, the CDR3 is TGTGCCAGCAGCCCCCTCACTGAAGCTTTCTTT.

V usage is TRBV6-8 and J usage is TRBJ1-4; D not resolved. This CDR3 comprises 17 residues. Trimming shortened V by 0 bases and J by 4 bases, and 15 bases separated the two germline ends. Looked up from germline, CDR1 is MNHGY and CDR2 is SAAAGT. CDR3 DNA sequence: TGTGCCAGCAGTTACTCGATTATATGGCAGGTTAATGAAAAACTGTTTTTT. Residues: CASSYSIIWQVNEKLFF.

This clone was observed a single time. This chain uses TRBV4-1 with TRBJ2-3; D uncertain. Germline lookup yields CDR1 MGHRA and CDR2 YSYEKL. With 0 bases removed from V and 1 base from J, the gap between germline ends came to 11 bases. CDR3 length equals 16 residues. The CDR3 protein is CASSQDVWARTDTQYF. The CDR3 coding sequence is TGCGCCAGCAGCCAAGATGTGTGGGCCCGCACAGATACGCAGTATTTT.

CDR3 residues: CASSLLRGGVYNEQFF. The DNA of the CDR3 is TGTGCCAGCAGCTTACTACGGGGGGGGGTTTACAATGAGCAGTTCTTC. The rearrangement links TRBV5-4 to TRBJ2-1; 8 bases are shared with TRBD2. V trimming: 2 bases; J trimming: 4 bases; junction bases outside the gene matches: 8. Germline CDR1 and CDR2: SGHNT and YYREEE (reference sequence). The CDR3 loop spans 16 amino acids.

The chain employs TRBV9 and TRBJ1-1; D might be TRBD1 (5 bases). Germline lookup yields CDR1 SGDLS and CDR2 YYNGEE. The V end was cut by 2 bases, the J end by 1 base, with 6 bases between. The CDR3 is made up of 13 amino acids. CDR3 bases: TGTGCCAGCAGCGTGACAGCGAACACTGAAGCTTTCTTT. It encodes CASSVTANTEAFF.

This clone was seen a single time. This chain uses TRBV19 with TRBJ2-5; TRBD2 is a possible D gene (6 bases). This CDR3 has 13 residues. CDR1 and CDR2 (germline): LNHDA, SQIVND (reference sequence). The V end was cut by 3 bases, the J end by 5 bases, with 10 bases between. This chain's CDR3 is CASSIPRGETQYF. The CDR3 bases are TGTGCCAGTAGTATCCCCCGGGGGGAGACCCAGTACTTC.

The sample holds one count of this clone. The chain employs TRBV20-1 and TRBJ2-5; no clear D. The CDR3 runs 13 residues. Between the trimmed V and J ends, which lost 3 bases and 0 bases, there was a span of 8 bases. Looked up from germline, CDR1 is DFQATT and CDR2 is SNEGSKA (reference sequence). CDR3 in amino acids: CSASPRNQETQYF. CDR3 in DNA: TGCAGTGCTAGTCCCAGAAACCAAGAGACCCAGTACTTC.

The V and J genes are TRBV7-2 and TRBJ1-2; perhaps TRBD1 as D (5 bases). Trimming took 1 base from V and 8 from J, leaving 20 bases between them. Germline V gives CDR1 SGHTA, CDR2 FQGNSA. This CDR3 has 16 residues. The CDR3 bases are TGTGCCAGCAGCTTAGAAGCCAGGGCTACCTTGGGCGGCTACACCTTC. Encoded protein: CASSLEARATLGGYTF. Supplemented by reference TRBV7-2 and TRBJ1-2, the full variable domain reads GAGVSQSPSNKVTEKGKDVELRCDPISGHTALYWYRQSLGQGLEFLIYFQGNSAPDKSGLPSDRFSAERTGGSVSTLTIQRTQQEDSAVYLCASSLEARATLGGYTFGSGTRLTVV.

The rearrangement joins TRBV6-6 to TRBJ1-5; no firm D call. Trimming cost V 3 bases and J 0 bases, with 9 bases left between them. This CDR3 region has 15 residues. In germline, CDR1 is MNHNY, CDR2 SVGAGI (reference sequence). CDR3 amino acids: CASSYSVNSNQPQHF. DNA of the CDR3: TGTGCCAGCAGTTATTCCGTTAATAGCAATCAGCCCCAGCATTTT.

The V call is TRBV19, the J call TRBJ1-5; D perhaps matches TRBD1 (6 bases). This CDR3 comprises 14 residues. V was pared by 7 bases and J by 7 bases, with 17 bases between. Germline CDR1 reads LNHDA; CDR2 reads SQIVND (reference sequence). The CDR3 DNA follows: TGTGCCAGTAAAAATCAGAGGGGGAGCCAGCCCCAGCATTTT. Translation gives CASKNQRGSQPQHF.

V and J are TRBV7-2 and TRBJ1-1, with D possibly being TRBD1 (6 bases). There are 16 residues in the CDR3. Per the germline V gene, CDR1 is SGHTA and CDR2 is FQGNSA. V was pared by 1 base and J by 9 bases, with 21 bases between. CDR3 DNA: TGTGCCAGCAGCTTAGGGTCTGTCGGAGGGGGAGGGCAAGCTTTCTTT. As protein: CASSLGSVGGGGQAFF.

The V call is TRBV6-5, the J call TRBJ1-1, with D possibly matching TRBD1 (6 bases). The V end lost 2 bases, the J end lost 2 bases, and 15 bases lay between the germline ends. Germline V gene sequence: CDR1 MNHEY, CDR2 SVGAGI. This CDR3 has 16 amino acids. CDR3 DNA: TGTGCCAGCAGTTACGGACTTCGGACAGTCAACACTGAAGCTTTCTTT. It yields the protein CASSYGLRTVNTEAFF.

CDR3 nucleotide sequence: TGTGCCAGCAGCCAAGAGAGCGACCTACAGGGGGCGCTAGGCGAGACCCAGTACTTC. Residues: CASSQESDLQGALGETQYF. V and J are TRBV3-1 (or the pseudogene TRBV3-2) and TRBJ2-5, with 9 bases aligning to TRBD1. Per the germline V gene, CDR1 is LGHDT and CDR2 is YNNKEL (reference sequence). V lost 0 bases to trimming and J lost 5 bases; unmatched junction nucleotides: 16. The CDR3 is 19 residues long.

V gene TRBV6-6 combines with J gene TRBJ2-2; unclear D gene. V lost 4 bases and J lost 4, with 7 bases in between. Germline V CDR1 and CDR2: MNHNY, SVGAGI (reference sequence). The CDR3 runs to 13 residues. The CDR3 protein is CASSSTITGELFF. As DNA, the CDR3 is TGTGCCAGCAGTTCTACTATCACCGGGGAGCTGTTTTTT.

V usage is TRBV6-6 and J usage is TRBJ1-5, with D possibly being TRBD1 (5 bases). The CDR3 loop spans 17 amino acids. Germline CDR1 is MNHNY and CDR2 is SVGAGI (reference sequence). V lost 5 bases to trimming and J lost 2 bases, with 19 bases between them. The CDR3 loop reads CASSPFQPTGGNQPQHF. The CDR3 bases are TGTGCCAGCAGTCCCTTCCAACCTACAGGCGGCAATCAGCCCCAGCATTTT.

This rearrangement joins TRBV6-5 to TRBJ1-1; 7 nucleotides align to TRBD1. The CDR3 loop spans 16 amino acids. V trimming: 2 bases; J trimming: 1 base; junction bases outside the gene matches: 7. Germline CDR1 and CDR2: MNHEY and SVGAGI. Here the CDR3 reads CASSYGTDNSNTEAFF. The DNA for the CDR3 is TGTGCCAGCAGTTACGGGACAGATAACTCGAACACTGAAGCTTTCTTT.

This sequence joins TRBV7-3 and TRBJ2-1, with 11 bases aligning to TRBD1. CDR3 length: 14 residues. Per germline, CDR1 SGHTA and CDR2 FQGTGA. J was trimmed by 7 bases and V by 8 bases; bases with no gene match: 7. Here the CDR3 reads CASQRDRGLNEQFF. In DNA, the CDR3 is TGTGCCAGCCAGCGGGACAGGGGGTTGAATGAGCAGTTCTTC.

The rearrangement uses TRBV5-1 and TRBJ1-2; D is uncertain. The CDR3 has 15 residues. With 4 bases removed from V and 0 bases from J, the gap between germline ends came to 13 bases. Looked up from germline, CDR1 is SGHRS and CDR2 is YFSETQ. CDR3 amino acids: CASSPHYGTNYGYTF. Written as DNA, the CDR3 is TGCGCCAGCAGCCCCCACTACGGCACTAACTATGGCTACACCTTC.

The rearrangement links TRBV4-1 to TRBJ1-4, with 10 positions matching TRBD1. Trimming took 0 bases from V and 5 from J; bases not matched to a gene: 3. This CDR3 region has 16 residues. The germline V gene has CDR1 MGHRA and CDR2 YSYEKL. The DNA for the CDR3 is TGCGCCAGCAGCCAAGAAGCGGGACAGGGGAATGAAAAACTGTTTTTT. Protein sequence: CASSQEAGQGNEKLFF.

The chain links TRBV9 to TRBJ1-3, with 7 nucleotides matching TRBD1. Per the germline V gene, CDR1 is SGDLS and CDR2 is YYNGEE. The length of the CDR3 is 11 residues. Unmatched junction bases numbered 0, after V lost 5 bases and J lost 7 bases. This chain's CDR3 is CASRQGNTIYF. CDR3 DNA sequence: TGTGCCAGCAGACAGGGGAACACCATATATTTT.

The rearrangement links TRBV19 to TRBJ1-4; 7 bases fit TRBD1. Germline V gene lookup returns CDR1 LNHDA and CDR2 SQIVND (reference sequence). The CDR3 consists of 17 residues. Trimming at V came to 4 bases and at J to 0 bases, leaving 8 bases not matched to a gene. The CDR3 DNA reads TGTGCCAGTAGTAGCCCGGGACAGACAGCAACTAATGAAAAACTGTTTTTT. The encoded protein is CASSSPGQTATNEKLFF.